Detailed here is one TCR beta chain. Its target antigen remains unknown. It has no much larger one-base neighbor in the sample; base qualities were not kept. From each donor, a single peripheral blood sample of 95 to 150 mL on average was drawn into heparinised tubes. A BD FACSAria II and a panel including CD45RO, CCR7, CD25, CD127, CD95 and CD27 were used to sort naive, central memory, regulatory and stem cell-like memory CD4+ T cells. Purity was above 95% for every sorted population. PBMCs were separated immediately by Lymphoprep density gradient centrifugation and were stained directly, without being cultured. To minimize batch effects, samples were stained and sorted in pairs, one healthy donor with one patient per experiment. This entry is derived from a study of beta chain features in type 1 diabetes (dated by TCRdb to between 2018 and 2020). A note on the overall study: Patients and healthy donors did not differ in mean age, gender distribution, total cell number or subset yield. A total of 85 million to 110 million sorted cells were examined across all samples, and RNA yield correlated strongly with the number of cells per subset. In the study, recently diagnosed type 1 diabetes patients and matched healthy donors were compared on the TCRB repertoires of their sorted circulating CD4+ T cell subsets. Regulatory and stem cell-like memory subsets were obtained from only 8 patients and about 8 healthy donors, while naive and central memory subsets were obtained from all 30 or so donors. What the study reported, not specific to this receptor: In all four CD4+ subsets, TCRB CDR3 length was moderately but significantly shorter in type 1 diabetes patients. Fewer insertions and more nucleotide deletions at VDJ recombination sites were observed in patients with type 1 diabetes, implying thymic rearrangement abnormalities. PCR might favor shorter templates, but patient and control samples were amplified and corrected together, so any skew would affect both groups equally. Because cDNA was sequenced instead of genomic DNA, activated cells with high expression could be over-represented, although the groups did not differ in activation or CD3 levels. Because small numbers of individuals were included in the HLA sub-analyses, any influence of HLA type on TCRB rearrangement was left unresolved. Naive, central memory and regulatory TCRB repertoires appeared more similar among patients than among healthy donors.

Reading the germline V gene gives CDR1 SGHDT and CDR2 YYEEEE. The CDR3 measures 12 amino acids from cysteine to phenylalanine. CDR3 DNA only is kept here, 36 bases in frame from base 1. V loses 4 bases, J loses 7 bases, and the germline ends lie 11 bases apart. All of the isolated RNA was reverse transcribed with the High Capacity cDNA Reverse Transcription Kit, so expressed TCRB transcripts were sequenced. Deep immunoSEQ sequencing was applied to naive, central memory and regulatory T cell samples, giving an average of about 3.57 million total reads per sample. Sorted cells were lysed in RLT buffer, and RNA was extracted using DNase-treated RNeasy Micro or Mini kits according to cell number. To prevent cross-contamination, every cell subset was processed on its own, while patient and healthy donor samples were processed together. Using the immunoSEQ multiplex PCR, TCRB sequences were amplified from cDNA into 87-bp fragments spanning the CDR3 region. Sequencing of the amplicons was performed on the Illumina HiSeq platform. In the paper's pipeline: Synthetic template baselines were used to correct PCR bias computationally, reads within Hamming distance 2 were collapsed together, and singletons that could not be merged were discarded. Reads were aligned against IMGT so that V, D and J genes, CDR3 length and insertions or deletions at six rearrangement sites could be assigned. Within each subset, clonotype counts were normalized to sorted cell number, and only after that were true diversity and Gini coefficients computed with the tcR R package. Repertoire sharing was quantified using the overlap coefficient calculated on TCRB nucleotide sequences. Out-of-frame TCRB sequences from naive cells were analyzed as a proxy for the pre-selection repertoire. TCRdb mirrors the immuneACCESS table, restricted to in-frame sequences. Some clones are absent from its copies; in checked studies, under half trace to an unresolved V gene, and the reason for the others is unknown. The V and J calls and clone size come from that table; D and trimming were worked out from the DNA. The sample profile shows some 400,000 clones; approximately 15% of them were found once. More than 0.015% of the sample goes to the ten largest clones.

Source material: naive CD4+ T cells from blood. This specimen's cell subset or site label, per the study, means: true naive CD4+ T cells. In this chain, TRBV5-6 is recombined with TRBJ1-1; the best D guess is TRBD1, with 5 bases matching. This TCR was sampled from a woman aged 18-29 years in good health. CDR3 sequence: CASSLGRFEAFF. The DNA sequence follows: TGTGCCAGCAGCCTGGGGCGGTTTGAAGCTTTCTTT.